These T cell receptor beta chains were read from a single sample in a study of T cell responses to AZD1222 COVID-19 vaccine. The data were produced by immunoSEQ multiplex PCR, yet TCRdb's version contains in-frame clones alone and is incomplete. The table records some 200,000 clones, approximately 94% of them present only once. The specimen was peripheral blood, collected on day 0 of MenACWY control vaccination. These receptors were taken from an adult in good health. The CDR3 runs from the conserved cysteine through the conserved F or W. The D gene is left open where the match is weak. Where a row states a size, it is once, few, many or the class of an expanded clone; other rows omit it.

V gene	J gene	clone size	D gene	CDR3 protein	CDR3 DNA
TRBV7-2	TRBJ1-3	.	TRBD1	CASSLQGAKSGNTIYF	TGTGCCAGCAGCTTACAGGGGGCTAAATCTGGAAACACCATATATTTT
TRBV19	TRBJ1-6	once	.	CASSSGGSPLHF	TGTGCCAGTAGTTCCGGTGGATCACCCCTCCACTTT
TRBV28	TRBJ1-1	.	.	CASRVSGLGAFF	TGTGCCAGCAGGGTCAGCGGCCTTGGGGCTTTCTTT
TRBV3-1/TRBV3-2	TRBJ1-2	.	.	CASSPRDGPYGYTF	TGTGCCAGCAGCCCCCGGGACGGACCCTATGGCTACACCTTC
TRBV3-1/TRBV3-2	TRBJ2-7	.	.	CASGYRASYEQYF	TGTGCCAGCGGCTACAGGGCGTCCTACGAGCAGTACTTC
TRBV5-6	TRBJ1-6	.	TRBD1	CASSLGTGGEPLHF	TGTGCCTCCAGCTTAGGGACAGGGGGGGAACCCCTCCACTTT
TRBV5-6	TRBJ1-2	.	.	CASSLAVGGYTF	TGTGCCAGCAGCTTGGCCGTAGGGGGTTACACCTTC
TRBV5-4	TRBJ2-7	.	.	CASSLGGYEQYF	TGTGCCAGCAGCCTAGGTGGCTACGAGCAGTACTTC
TRBV3-1/TRBV3-2	TRBJ1-5	.	.	CASSQGNEGGDSQPQHF	TGTGCCAGCAGTCAAGGTAACGAGGGAGGGGATAGTCAGCCCCAGCATTTT
TRBV6-5	TRBJ1-4	.	TRBD1	CASTQGQVTNEKLFF	TGTGCCAGCACTCAGGGACAGGTTACAAATGAAAAACTGTTTTTT
TRBV4-1	TRBJ1-2	.	.	CASSQDRGRDNTF	TGCGCCAGCAGCCAAGATAGGGGCAGAGATAACACCTTC
TRBV27	TRBJ2-7	.	.	CASSFAHGYEQYF	TGTGCCAGCAGTTTTGCTCATGGATACGAGCAGTACTTC
TRBV19	TRBJ1-1	.	TRBD1	CASSRDRGQGTEAFF	TGTGCCAGTAGTAGAGACAGGGGGCAAGGCACTGAAGCTTTCTTT
TRBV5-1	TRBJ2-1	.	.	CASSLGMPLNEQFF	TGCGCCAGCAGCTTAGGGATGCCTTTGAATGAGCAGTTCTTC
TRBV14	TRBJ1-4	.	.	CASSQDGLTNEKLFF	TGTGCCAGCAGCCAAGACGGACTTACTAATGAAAAACTGTTTTTT
TRBV5-1	TRBJ2-5	.	TRBD2	CASSLGSGGAMETQYF	TGCGCCAGCAGCTTGGGAAGCGGGGGGGCCATGGAGACCCAGTACTTC
TRBV5-1	TRBJ2-3	once	.	CASSLGQSTDTQYF	TGCGCCAGCAGCTTGGGGCAGAGCACAGATACGCAGTATTTT
TRBV28	TRBJ2-3	.	.	CASSYLPGPRGDTQYF	TGTGCCAGCAGTTATCTCCCGGGGCCCAGGGGAGATACGCAGTATTTT
TRBV30	TRBJ2-7	.	TRBD1	CAWSVWGQSLSYEQYF	TGTGCCTGGAGTGTATGGGGACAGTCACTCTCCTACGAGCAGTACTTC
TRBV5-1	TRBJ1-2	.	.	CASSLSQQGTYGYTF	TGCGCCAGCAGCTTGTCCCAACAGGGCACCTATGGCTACACCTTC
TRBV5-1	TRBJ2-2	.	TRBD2	CASSQGLAVNTGELFF	TGCGCCAGCAGCCAGGGACTAGCGGTTAACACCGGGGAGCTGTTTTTT
TRBV7-9	TRBJ1-4	.	TRBD1	CASSPNSGTGGEKLFF	TGTGCCAGCAGCCCCAACTCGGGAACAGGGGGCGAAAAACTGTTTTTT
TRBV23-1	TRBJ1-2	.	.	CASSLGPQESGYTF	TGCGCCAGCAGTCTCGGCCCCCAAGAAAGTGGCTACACCTTC
TRBV4-1	TRBJ1-1	once	.	CASSQVAKKYPEAFF	TGCGCCAGCAGCCAAGTAGCGAAAAAATACCCTGAAGCTTTCTTT
TRBV7-6	TRBJ1-1	few	.	CASSAGSTEAFF	TGTGCCAGCAGCGCTGGGAGCACTGAAGCTTTCTTT
TRBV19	TRBJ2-1	.	TRBD2	CASSSRTSGGYNEQFF	TGTGCCAGTAGTTCCCGGACTAGCGGGGGGTACAATGAGCAGTTCTTC
TRBV6-6	TRBJ1-1	.	.	CASSWAPGDGEAFF	TGTGCCAGCAGTTGGGCCCCAGGGGACGGTGAAGCTTTCTTT